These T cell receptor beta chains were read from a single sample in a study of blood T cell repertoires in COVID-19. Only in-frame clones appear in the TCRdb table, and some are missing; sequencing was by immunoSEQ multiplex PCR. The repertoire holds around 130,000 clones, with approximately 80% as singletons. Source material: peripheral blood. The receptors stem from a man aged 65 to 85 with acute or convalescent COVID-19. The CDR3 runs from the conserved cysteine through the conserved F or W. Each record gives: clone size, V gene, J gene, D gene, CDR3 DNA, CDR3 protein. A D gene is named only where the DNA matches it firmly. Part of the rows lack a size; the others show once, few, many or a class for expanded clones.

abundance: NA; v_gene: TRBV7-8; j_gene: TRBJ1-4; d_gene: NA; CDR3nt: TGTGCCAGCAGCTATTCGGAAAAACTGTTTTTT; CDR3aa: CASSYSEKLFF
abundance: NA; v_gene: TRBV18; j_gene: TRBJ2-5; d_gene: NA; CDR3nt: TGTGCCAGCTCACCAACGGGGAATAGGGAGACCCAGTACTTC; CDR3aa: CASSPTGNRETQYF
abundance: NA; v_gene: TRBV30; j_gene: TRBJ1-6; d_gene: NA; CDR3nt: TGTGCCTGGAGTTATAATAATTCACCCCTCCACTTT; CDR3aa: CAWSYNNSPLHF
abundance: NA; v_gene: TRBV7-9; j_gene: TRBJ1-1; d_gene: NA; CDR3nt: TGTGCCAGCAGCTTAGCCTTAACAGGGTGGAGCACTGAAGCTTTCTTT; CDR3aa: CASSLALTGWSTEAFF
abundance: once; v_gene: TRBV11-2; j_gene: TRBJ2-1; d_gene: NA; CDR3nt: TGTGCCAGCAGCCCCCGACAGAGTTACAATGAGCAGTTCTTC; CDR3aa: CASSPRQSYNEQFF
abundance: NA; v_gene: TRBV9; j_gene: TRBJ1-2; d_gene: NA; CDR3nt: TGTGCCAGCAGCCCTCGTAGGGTCGGGATCGGAGGCTACACCTTC; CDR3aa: CASSPRRVGIGGYTF
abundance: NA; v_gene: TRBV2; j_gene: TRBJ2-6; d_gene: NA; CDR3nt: TGTGCCAGCAGGACGGAGAACTCTGGGGCCAACGTCCTGACTTTC; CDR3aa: CASRTENSGANVLTF
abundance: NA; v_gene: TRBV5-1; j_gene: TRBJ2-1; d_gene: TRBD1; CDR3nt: TGCGCCAGCAGCTTAGGACAGGGGGCAGACGGTGAGCAGTTCTTC; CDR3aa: CASSLGQGADGEQFF
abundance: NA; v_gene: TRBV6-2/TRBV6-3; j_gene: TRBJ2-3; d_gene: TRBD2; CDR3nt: TGTGCCAGCAGTTACTCGAACCTACGCCCCAGCGGGGTAGCAGATACGCAGTATTTT; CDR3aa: CASSYSNLRPSGVADTQYF
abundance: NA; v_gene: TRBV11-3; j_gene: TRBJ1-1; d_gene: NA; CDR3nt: TGTGCCAGCGCCCCAGGCATGAACACTGAAGCTTTCTTT; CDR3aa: CASAPGMNTEAFF
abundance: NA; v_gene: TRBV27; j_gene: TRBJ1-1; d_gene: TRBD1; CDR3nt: TGTGCCAGCCGGGCGGGACAGGGGGCGGCTGAAGCTTTCTTT; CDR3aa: CASRAGQGAAEAFF
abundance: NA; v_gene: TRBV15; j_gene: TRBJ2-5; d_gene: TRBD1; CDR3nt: TGTGCCACCAGCAGATTAACCGGACAGGGTCAAGAGACCCAGTACTTC; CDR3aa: CATSRLTGQGQETQYF
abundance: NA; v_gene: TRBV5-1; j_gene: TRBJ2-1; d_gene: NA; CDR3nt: TGCGCCAGCAGCTTGGTCGGCCAGGGGTACAATGAGCAGTTCTTC; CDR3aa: CASSLVGQGYNEQFF
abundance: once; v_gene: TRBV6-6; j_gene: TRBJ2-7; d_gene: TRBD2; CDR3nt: TGTGCCAGCAAACAAGCGGGGGGGTCCTACGAGCAGTACTTC; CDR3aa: CASKQAGGSYEQYF
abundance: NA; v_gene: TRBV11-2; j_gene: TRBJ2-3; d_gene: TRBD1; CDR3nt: TGTGCCAGCAGCTTCTCAGGGGGATTCACAGATACGCAGTATTTT; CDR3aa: CASSFSGGFTDTQYF
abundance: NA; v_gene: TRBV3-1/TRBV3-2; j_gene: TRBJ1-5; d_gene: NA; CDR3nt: TGTGCCAGCAGCGCGACACGGAGCAATCAGCCCCAGCATTTT; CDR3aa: CASSATRSNQPQHF
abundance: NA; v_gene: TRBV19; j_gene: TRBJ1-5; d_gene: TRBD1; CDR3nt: TGTGCCAGTAGGACAGGGTTTTATAGCAATCAGCCCCAGCATTTT; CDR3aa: CASRTGFYSNQPQHF